This T cell receptor beta chain was retrieved from a study of cytomegalovirus exposure and HLA in healthy donors. Trimming stripped 4 bases from V and 5 bases from J, with 11 bases between. Looked up from germline, CDR1 is MNHNS and CDR2 is SASEGT. The CDR3 runs 13 residues. PCR was performed using 60 Vbeta and 13 Jbeta primers. The method was immunoSEQ multiplex PCR; TCRdb's version includes in-frame clones alone and lacks a portion of them. Of some 170,000 clones listed, approximately 88% are singletons. These donors counted as nominally healthy when sampled, but unrecorded immune exposures were likely.

The receptor comes from a woman in her 30s in good health and CMV-seronegative. Sequencing was carried out using PBMCs. V is TRBV6-1 and J is TRBJ2-5, with unresolved D. The CDR3 protein is CASSGTMRETQYF. The CDR3, as DNA: TGTGCCAGCAGTGGAACGATGCGGGAGACCCAGTACTTC.